One sample yielded the 16 T cell receptor beta chains listed below, sequenced in a study of cytomegalovirus exposure and HLA in healthy donors. The PCR contained 60 Vbeta and 13 Jbeta primers. Clones were sequenced by immunoSEQ multiplex PCR, and TCRdb holds only the in-frame ones, with some missing. The data contain tens of thousands of clones, roughly 50% of them singletons. Specimen: PBMCs. These receptors originate from a woman aged 40 to 49 in good health and CMV-seropositive.

The chain joins TRBV14 to TRBJ2-1, with 9 bases aligning to TRBD1. V trimming: 5 bases; J trimming: 8 bases; junction bases outside the gene matches: 10. The CDR3 length is 15 residues. Germline assignment: CDR1 SGHDN and CDR2 FVKESK. Written as DNA, the CDR3 is TGTGCCAGCAGCTCTACGGGACAGGGTATCTATGAGCAGTTCTTC. Its translation: CASSSTGQGIYEQFF.

The rearrangement links TRBV6-7 to TRBJ1-3, with 7 bases identical to TRBD1. TRBV6-7 is classed as an ORF, of uncertain function. The length of the CDR3 is 17 residues. Germline trimming cut 4 bases from V and 8 bases from J; bases unmatched to any gene: 17. The CDR3 nucleotides read TGTGCCAGCAGTTCCAAGGACAAAACAGGGGAGCCGGACACCATATATTTT. It codes for CASSSKDKTGEPDTIYF.

This sequence joins TRBV28 and TRBJ2-7; TRBD1 matches 9 bases. V was pared by 8 bases and J by 6 bases, with 11 bases of the junction left unmatched. Germline CDR1 MDHEN, CDR2 SYDVKM. This CDR3 spans 14 amino acids. The CDR3 here is CASRSGTGPFEQYF. CDR3 in DNA: TGTGCCAGCCGCAGCGGGACAGGGCCCTTCGAGCAGTACTTC. The variable domain in full, completed from reference TRBV28 and TRBJ2-7, reads DVKVTQSSRYLVKRTGEKVFLECVQDMDHENMFWYRQDPGLGLRLIYFSYDVKMKEKGDIPEGYSVSREKKERFSLILESASTNQTSMYLCASRSGTGPFEQYFGPGTRLTVT.

The chain joins TRBV7-8 to TRBJ1-6, with 7 bases aligning to TRBD1. Trimming at V came to 3 bases and at J to 5 bases, leaving 10 bases not matched to a gene. From germline, CDR1 is SGHVS and CDR2 FQNEAQ. The CDR3 totals 17 residues. The CDR3 sequence: CASSLVTGETDNSPLHF. The DNA for the CDR3 is TGTGCCAGCAGCTTGGTTACAGGGGAGACGGATAATTCACCCCTCCACTTT. Full variable domain (missing parts from reference TRBV7-8 and TRBJ1-6): GAGVSQSPRYKVAKRGQDVALRCDPISGHVSLFWYQQALGQGPEFLTYFQNEAQLDKSGLPSDRFFAERPEGSVSTLKIQRTQQEDSAVYLCASSLVTGETDNSPLHFGNGTRLTVT.

Of note for this clone: One end of the junction is discordant with germline, which a read error may explain. The same CDR3 can be traced to other DNA sequences in this sample. CDR3 in DNA: TGCGCTAGCAGCCAAGGTCTAGGCAAAGTTGGAAACACCATATATTTT. Translating it yields CASSQGLGKVGNTIYF. The V and J genes are TRBV4-3 and TRBJ1-3; D gene uncertain. Germline V CDR1 and CDR2: LGHNA, YSLEER. CDR3 length: 16 amino acids.

Comment on this clone: The CDR3 does not close with the conserved phenylalanine or tryptophan, likely indicating a read error. The chain recombines TRBV15 with TRBJ1-5; D is unclear. Per the germline V gene, CDR1 is LNHNV and CDR2 is YYDKDF (reference sequence). Between the trimmed V and J ends, which lost 4 bases and 1 base, there was a span of 5 bases. This CDR3 comprises 13 residues. CDR3 coding DNA: TGTGCCACCAGCACCCACAGCAATCAGCCCCAGCATGTT. It is translated as CATSTHSNQPQHV.

Only a few counts were recorded for this clone. J is TRBJ2-5 and V is TRBV5-1; 11 bases are shared with TRBD2. CDR1 is SGHRS, CDR2 YFSETQ, per germline. The trim removed 4 bases at V and 5 bases at J, leaving 7 bases unmatched. This CDR3 contains 15 residues. The CDR3 loop is CASSVSGGAGETQYF. CDR3 DNA: TGCGCCAGCAGCGTTAGCGGGGGGGCCGGGGAGACCCAGTACTTC.

This clone was counted a single time. A junction boundary mismatches the germline segment, possibly from a read error. Within the sample, other DNA sequences also encode this same CDR3. This chain links TRBV30 with TRBJ2-5; D is perhaps TRBD1 (6 bases). CDR1 is GTSNPN and CDR2 is SVGIG in the germline V gene (reference sequence). CDR3 length equals 12 residues. The CDR3 bases are TGTGCTTGGAGTGTCGCCAGGGGGACCCAGTACTTC. It encodes CAWSVARGTQYF.

DNA of the CDR3: TGTGCCAGCAGCTTGAGAGGTGAAGATACGCAGTATTTT. Amino acids: CASSLRGEDTQYF. The chain combines TRBV5-6 with TRBJ2-3; no reliable D call. V lost 1 base and J lost 5, with 8 bases in between. The CDR3 loop spans 13 amino acids. Germline values: CDR1 SGHDT, CDR2 YYEEEE.

The genes are TRBV11-3 and TRBJ2-7; D is uncertain. The germline V gene encodes CDR1 SGHNT and CDR2 YENEEA. Between the trimmed V and J ends, which lost 0 bases and 6 bases, there was a span of 6 bases. The CDR3 spans 12 residues. The chain's CDR3 is CASSLESGEQYF. In DNA form, the CDR3 reads TGTGCCAGCAGCTTAGAGTCAGGCGAGCAGTACTTC.

This clone was seen a few times. This chain uses TRBV4-2 with TRBJ2-3; TRBD2 aligns across 11 bases. The CDR3 extends over 16 amino acids. CDR1 LGHNA and CDR2 YNFKEQ come from the germline V gene. V trimming: 2 bases; J trimming: 2 bases; junction bases outside the gene matches: 3. The CDR3 reads CASSQTSGGHTDTQYF. The CDR3 coding sequence is TGTGCCAGCAGCCAAACTAGCGGGGGACACACAGATACGCAGTATTTT.

In DNA, the CDR3 is TGTGCCAGCAGTGAAAGCGGGGAGGCCCCCTACGAGCAGTACTTC. This sequence encodes CASSESGEAPYEQYF. The chain uses TRBV6-1 and TRBJ2-7, with TRBD2 matching 7 bases. The CDR3 has 15 residues. Looked up from germline, CDR1 is MNHNS and CDR2 is SASEGT. V lost 2 bases to trimming and J lost 2 bases; unmatched junction nucleotides: 6.

Only one count was recorded for this clone. The V gene is TRBV5-1, the J gene TRBJ1-5, with 7 bases that match TRBD1. This CDR3 has 15 residues. CDR1 and CDR2 (germline): SGHRS, YFSETQ. The V gene end was trimmed by 0 bases and the J gene end by 4 bases; junction bases not matched to a gene: 4. The CDR3 coding sequence is TGCGCCAGCAGCTTGGATGCAGGGGGTAATCAGCCCCAGCATTTT. This encodes CASSLDAGGNQPQHF.

The J gene is TRBJ2-5, the V gene TRBV5-5; TRBD1 is a possible D gene (6 bases). Trimming took 4 bases from V and 5 from J, leaving 12 bases between them. Per the germline V gene, CDR1 is SGHKS and CDR2 is YYEKEE (reference sequence). The CDR3 length is 13 residues. As DNA, the CDR3 is TGTGCCAGCAGCGAGGACAGTCGGGAGACCCAGTACTTC. Translation: CASSEDSRETQYF.

The chain couples TRBV5-1 to TRBJ2-1; a weak D match, TRBD1 (5 bases). CDR3 length equals 13 residues. V lost 4 bases, J lost 10 bases, and 15 bases lay in between. From germline, CDR1 is SGHRS and CDR2 YFSETQ. This CDR3 reads CASSGGREYEQFF. The CDR3 nucleotides are TGCGCCAGCAGCGGTGGCAGGGAATACGAGCAGTTCTTC.

The chain links TRBV7-9 to TRBJ2-3; 9 nucleotides align to TRBD2. From germline, CDR1 is SEHNR and CDR2 FQNEAQ (reference sequence). V lost 5 bases, J lost 6 bases, and 12 bases stayed unmatched. The CDR3 totals 16 residues. CDR3: CASSPYPGTSFDTQYF. CDR3 DNA sequence: TGTGCCAGCAGCCCCTACCCAGGGACTAGCTTTGATACGCAGTATTTT.